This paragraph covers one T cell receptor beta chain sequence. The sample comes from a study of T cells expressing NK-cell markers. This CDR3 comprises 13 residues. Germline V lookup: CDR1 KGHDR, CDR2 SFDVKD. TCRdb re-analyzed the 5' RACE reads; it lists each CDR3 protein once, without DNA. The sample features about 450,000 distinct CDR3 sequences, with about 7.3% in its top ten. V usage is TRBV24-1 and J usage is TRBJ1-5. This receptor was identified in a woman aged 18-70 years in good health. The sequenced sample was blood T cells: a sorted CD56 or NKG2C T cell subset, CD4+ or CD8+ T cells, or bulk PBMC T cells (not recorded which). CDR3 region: CATSDRVGQPQHF.